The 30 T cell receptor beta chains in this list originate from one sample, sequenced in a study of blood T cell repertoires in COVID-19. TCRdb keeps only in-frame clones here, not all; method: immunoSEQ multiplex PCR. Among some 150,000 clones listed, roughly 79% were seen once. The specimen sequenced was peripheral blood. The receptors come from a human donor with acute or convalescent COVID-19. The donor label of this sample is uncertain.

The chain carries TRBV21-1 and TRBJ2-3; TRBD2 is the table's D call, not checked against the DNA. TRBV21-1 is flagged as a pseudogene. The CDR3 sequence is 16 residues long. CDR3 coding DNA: TGTGCCAGCAGCCAGGTAGAGGACTGGCGGGGGGATACGCAGTATTTT. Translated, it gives CASSQVEDWRGDTQYF.

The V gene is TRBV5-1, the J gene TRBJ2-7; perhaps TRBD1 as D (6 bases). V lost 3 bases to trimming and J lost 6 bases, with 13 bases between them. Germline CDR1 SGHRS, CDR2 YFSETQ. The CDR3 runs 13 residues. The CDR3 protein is CASSSGDRGEQYF. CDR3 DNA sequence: TGCGCCAGCAGCTCAGGGGATAGGGGCGAGCAGTACTTC.

The CDR3 bases are TGTGCCATCAGTGATCAGACAGGGGGAGGTACCGGGGAGCTGTTTTTT. Amino acid sequence: CAISDQTGGGTGELFF. The chain joins TRBV10-3 to TRBJ2-2; 9 positions agree with TRBD1. The germline V gene encodes CDR1 ENHRY and CDR2 SYGVKD. J was trimmed by 5 bases and V by 3 bases; bases with no gene match: 7. This CDR3 is built from 16 residues.

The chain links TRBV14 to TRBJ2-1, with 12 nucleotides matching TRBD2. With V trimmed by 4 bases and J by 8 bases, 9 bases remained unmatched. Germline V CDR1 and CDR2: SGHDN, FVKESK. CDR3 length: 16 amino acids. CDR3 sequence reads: CASSRASGGARDEQFF. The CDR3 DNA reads TGTGCCAGCAGCCGAGCTAGCGGGGGGGCCCGGGATGAGCAGTTCTTC.

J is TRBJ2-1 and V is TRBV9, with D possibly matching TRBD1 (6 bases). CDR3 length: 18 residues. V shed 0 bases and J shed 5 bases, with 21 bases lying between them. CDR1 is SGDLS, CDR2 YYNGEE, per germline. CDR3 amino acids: CASSVDGFVGTGNNEQFF. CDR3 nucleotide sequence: TGTGCCAGCAGCGTAGATGGTTTCGTGGGAACAGGGAACAATGAGCAGTTCTTC.

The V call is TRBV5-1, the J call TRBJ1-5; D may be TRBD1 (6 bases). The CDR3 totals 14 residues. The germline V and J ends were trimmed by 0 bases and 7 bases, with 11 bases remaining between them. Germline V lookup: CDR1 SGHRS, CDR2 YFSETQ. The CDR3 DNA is TGCGCCAGCAGCTTGGGGGCCCAGGGGCAGCCCCAGCATTTT. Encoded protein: CASSLGAQGQPQHF. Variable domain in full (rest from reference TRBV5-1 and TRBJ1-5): KAGVTQTPRYLIKTRGQQVTLSCSPISGHRSVSWYQQTPGQGLQFLFEYFSETQRNKGNFPGRFSGRQFSNSRSEMNVSTLELGDSALYLCASSLGAQGQPQHFGDGTRLSIL.

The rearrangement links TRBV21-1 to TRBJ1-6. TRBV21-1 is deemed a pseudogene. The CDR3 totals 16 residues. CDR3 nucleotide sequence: TGTGCCAGCAGCAGAAGCGAAGAGTCCTATAATTCACCCCTCCACTTT. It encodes CASSRSEESYNSPLHF.

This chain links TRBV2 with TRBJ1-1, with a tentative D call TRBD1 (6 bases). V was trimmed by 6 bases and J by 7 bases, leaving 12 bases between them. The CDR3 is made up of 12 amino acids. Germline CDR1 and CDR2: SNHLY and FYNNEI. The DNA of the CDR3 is TGTGCCAGCAGACCAGGGGTTGGTGAAGCTTTCTTT. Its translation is CASRPGVGEAFF.

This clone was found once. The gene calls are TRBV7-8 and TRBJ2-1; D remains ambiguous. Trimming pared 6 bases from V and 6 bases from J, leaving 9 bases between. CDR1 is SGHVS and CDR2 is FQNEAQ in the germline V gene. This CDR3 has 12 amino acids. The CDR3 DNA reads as TGTGCCAGCAGTTCAGGTGGCAATGAGCAGTTCTTC. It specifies CASSSGGNEQFF.

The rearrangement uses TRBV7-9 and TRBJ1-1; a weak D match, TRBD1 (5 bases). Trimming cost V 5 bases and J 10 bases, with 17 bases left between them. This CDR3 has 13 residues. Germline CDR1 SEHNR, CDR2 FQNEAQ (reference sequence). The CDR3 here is CASSRGGAEGAFF. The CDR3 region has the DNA TGTGCCAGCAGCCGAGGAGGGGCTGAAGGAGCTTTCTTT.

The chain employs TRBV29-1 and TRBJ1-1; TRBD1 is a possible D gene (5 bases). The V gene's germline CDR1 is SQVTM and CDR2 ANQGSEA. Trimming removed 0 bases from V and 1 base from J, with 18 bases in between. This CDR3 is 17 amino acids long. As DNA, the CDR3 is TGCAGCGTTGAAGATGGGGGGATGGATCCCGCGAACACTGAAGCTTTCTTT. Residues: CSVEDGGMDPANTEAFF.

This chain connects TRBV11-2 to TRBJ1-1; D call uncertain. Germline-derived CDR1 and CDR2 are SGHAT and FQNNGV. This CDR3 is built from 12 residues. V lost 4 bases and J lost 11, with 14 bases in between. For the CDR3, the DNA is TGTGCCAGCAGCTCAGGCGTGTATGGGGCTTTCTTT. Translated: CASSSGVYGAFF.

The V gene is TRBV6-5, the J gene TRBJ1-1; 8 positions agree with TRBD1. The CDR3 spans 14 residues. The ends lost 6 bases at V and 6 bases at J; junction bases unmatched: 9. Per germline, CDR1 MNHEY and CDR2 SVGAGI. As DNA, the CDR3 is TGTGCCAGCAGAGGACAGGGCCCGAAGGCTGAAGCTTTCTTT. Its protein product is CASRGQGPKAEAFF.

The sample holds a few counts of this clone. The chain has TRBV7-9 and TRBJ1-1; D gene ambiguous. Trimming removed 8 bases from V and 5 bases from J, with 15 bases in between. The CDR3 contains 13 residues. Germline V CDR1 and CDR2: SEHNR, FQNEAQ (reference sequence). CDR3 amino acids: CASGQVAGTEAFF. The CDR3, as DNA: TGTGCCAGCGGTCAGGTTGCGGGAACTGAAGCTTTCTTT.

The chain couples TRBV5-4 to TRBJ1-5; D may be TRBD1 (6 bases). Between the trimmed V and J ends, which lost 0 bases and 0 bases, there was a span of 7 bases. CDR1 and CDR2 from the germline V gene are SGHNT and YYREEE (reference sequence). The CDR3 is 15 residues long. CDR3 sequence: CASSLAGDSNQPQHF. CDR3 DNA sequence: TGTGCCAGCAGCTTGGCAGGGGATAGCAATCAGCCCCAGCATTTT.

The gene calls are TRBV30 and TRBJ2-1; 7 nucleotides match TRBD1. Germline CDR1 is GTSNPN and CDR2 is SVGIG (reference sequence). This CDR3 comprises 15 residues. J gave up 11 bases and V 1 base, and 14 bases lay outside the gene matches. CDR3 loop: CAWSAQGIGLVQQFF. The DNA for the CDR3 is TGTGCCTGGAGTGCACAGGGGATAGGACTCGTACAGCAGTTCTTC.

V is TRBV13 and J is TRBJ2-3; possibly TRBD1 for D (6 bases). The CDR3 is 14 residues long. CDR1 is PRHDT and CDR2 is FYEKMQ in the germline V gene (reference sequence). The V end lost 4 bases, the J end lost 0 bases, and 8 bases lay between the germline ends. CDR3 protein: CASSSRGSTDTQYF. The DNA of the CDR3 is TGTGCCAGCAGCTCCAGGGGAAGCACAGATACGCAGTATTTT.

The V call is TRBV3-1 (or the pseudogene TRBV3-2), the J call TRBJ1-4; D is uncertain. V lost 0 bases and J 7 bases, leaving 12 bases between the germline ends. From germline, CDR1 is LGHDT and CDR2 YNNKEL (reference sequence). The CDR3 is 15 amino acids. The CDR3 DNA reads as TGTGCCAGCAGCCAAGAAGAGTTCGTAAGTGAAAAACTGTTTTTT. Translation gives CASSQEEFVSEKLFF.

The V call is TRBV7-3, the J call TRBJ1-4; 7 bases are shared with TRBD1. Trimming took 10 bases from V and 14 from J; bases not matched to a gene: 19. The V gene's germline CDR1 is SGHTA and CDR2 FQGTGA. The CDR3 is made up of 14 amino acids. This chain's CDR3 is CAITLGGTEGGLFF. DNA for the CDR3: TGTGCCATAACCCTGGGTGGGACAGAGGGGGGTCTGTTTTTT.

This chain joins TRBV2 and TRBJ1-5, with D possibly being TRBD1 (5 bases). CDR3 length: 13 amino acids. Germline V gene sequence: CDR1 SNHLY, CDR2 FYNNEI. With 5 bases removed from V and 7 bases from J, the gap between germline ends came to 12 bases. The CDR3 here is CASSLSGKQPQHF. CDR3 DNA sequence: TGTGCCAGCAGTCTTTCAGGGAAACAGCCCCAGCATTTT. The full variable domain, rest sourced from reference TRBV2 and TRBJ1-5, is EPEVTQTPSHQVTQMGQEVILRCVPISNHLYFYWYRQILGQKVEFLVSFYNNEISEKSEIFDDQFSVERPDGSNFTLKIRSTKLEDSAMYFCASSLSGKQPQHFGDGTRLSIL.

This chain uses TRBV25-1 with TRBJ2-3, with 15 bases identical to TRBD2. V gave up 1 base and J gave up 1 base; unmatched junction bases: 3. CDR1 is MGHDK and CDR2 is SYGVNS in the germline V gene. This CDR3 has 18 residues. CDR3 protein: CASSEFWTSGGGTDTQYF. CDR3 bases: TGTGCCAGCAGTGAATTTTGGACTAGCGGGGGGGGCACAGATACGCAGTATTTT.

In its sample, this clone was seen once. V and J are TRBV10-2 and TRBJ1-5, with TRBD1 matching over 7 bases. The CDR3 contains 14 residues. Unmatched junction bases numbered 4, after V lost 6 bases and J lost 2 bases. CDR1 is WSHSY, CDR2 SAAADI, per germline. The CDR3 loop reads CASRQGGGNQPQHF. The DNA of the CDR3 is TGCGCCAGCAGGCAGGGGGGAGGCAATCAGCCCCAGCATTTT.

The CDR3, as DNA: TGTGCCAGCAGCGGGACAGTGGGATTCGAAAAACTGTTTTTT. Encoded protein: CASSGTVGFEKLFF. The V and J genes are TRBV9 and TRBJ1-4; tentative D call: TRBD1 (6 bases). The CDR3 length is 14 residues. The germline CDR1 and CDR2 sequences are SGDLS and YYNGEE. Deletions cut 3 bases from V and 8 bases from J, with 14 bases between.

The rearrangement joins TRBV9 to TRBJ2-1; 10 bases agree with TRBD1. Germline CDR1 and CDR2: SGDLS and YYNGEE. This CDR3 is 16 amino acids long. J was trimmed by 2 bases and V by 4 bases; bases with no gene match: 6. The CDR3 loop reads CASSLGGTGAYNEQFF. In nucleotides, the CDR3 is TGTGCCAGCAGCCTAGGAGGGACAGGGGCCTACAATGAGCAGTTCTTC. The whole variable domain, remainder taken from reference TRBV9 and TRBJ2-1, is DSGVTQTPKHLITATGQRVTLRCSPRSGDLSVYWYQQSLDQGLQFLIQYYNGEERAKGNILERFSAQQFPDLHSELNLSSLELGDSALYFCASSLGGTGAYNEQFFGPGTRLTVL.

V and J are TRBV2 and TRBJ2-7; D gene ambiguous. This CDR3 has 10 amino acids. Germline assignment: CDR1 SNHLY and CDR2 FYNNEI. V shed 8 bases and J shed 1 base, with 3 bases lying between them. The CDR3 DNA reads TGTGCCAGCCGGTCCTACGAGCAGTACTTC. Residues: CASRSYEQYF.

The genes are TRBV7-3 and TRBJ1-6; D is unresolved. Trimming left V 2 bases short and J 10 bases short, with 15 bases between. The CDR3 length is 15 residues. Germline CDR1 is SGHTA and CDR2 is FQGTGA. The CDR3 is CASSLAGTANSPLHF. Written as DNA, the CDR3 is TGTGCCAGCAGCTTAGCCGGAACAGCAAACTCACCCCTCCACTTT.

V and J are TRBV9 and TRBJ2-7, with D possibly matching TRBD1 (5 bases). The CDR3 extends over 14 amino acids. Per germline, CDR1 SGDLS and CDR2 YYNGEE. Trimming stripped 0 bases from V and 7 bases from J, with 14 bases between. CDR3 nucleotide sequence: TGTGCCAGCAGCGTAGTAGGGGATGATCGGGAGCAGTACTTC. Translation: CASSVVGDDREQYF.

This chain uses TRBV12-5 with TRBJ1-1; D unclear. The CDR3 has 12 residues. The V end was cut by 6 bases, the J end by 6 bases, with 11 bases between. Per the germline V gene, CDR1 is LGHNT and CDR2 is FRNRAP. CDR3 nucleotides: TGTGCTAGTGGCACTCGGCGGGCTGAAGCTTTCTTT. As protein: CASGTRRAEAFF.

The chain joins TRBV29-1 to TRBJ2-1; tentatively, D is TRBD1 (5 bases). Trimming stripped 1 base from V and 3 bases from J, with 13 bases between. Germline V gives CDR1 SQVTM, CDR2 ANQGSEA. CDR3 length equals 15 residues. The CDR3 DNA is TGCAGCGTTGAAGCCCATAGTAGGGGCTACAATGAGCAGTTCTTC. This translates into CSVEAHSRGYNEQFF.

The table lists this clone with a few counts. The CDR3 sequence: CASSQGIGGEWDTEAFF. In nucleotides, the CDR3 is TGCGCCAGCAGCCAGGGAATTGGCGGGGAGTGGGACACTGAAGCTTTCTTT. V and J are TRBV4-1 and TRBJ1-1, with D hard to call. CDR1 and CDR2 (germline): MGHRA, YSYEKL. This CDR3 is built from 17 residues. Trimming removed 3 bases from V and 3 bases from J, with 20 bases in between.